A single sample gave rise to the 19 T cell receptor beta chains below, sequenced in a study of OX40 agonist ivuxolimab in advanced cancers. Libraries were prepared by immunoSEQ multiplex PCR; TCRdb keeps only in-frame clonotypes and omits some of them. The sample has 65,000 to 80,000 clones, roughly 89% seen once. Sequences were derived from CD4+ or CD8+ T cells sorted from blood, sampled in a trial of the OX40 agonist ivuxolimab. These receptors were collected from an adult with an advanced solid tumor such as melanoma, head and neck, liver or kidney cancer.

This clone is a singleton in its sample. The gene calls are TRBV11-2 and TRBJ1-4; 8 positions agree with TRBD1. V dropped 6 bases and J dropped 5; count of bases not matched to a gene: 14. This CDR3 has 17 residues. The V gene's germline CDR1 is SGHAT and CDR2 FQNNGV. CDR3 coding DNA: TGTGCCAGCAGTCAAATGGGGTGGGGGACAGGAAATGAAAAACTGTTTTTT. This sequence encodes CASSQMGWGTGNEKLFF.

The CDR3 region is CASSRRIRDANSYEQYF. CDR3 sequence (DNA): TGTGCCAGTAGCCGGAGAATCCGGGACGCGAACTCCTACGAGCAGTACTTC. The chain recombines TRBV19 with TRBJ2-7; perhaps D is TRBD1 or TRBD2 (5 bases each). Trimming removed 6 bases at V and 0 bases at J, with 21 bases between. CDR1 LNHDA and CDR2 SQIVND come from the germline V gene (reference sequence). This CDR3 is 17 amino acids long.

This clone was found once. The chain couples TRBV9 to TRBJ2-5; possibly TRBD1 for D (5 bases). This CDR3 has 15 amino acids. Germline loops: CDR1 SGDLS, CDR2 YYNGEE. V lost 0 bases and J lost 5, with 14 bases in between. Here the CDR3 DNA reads TGTGCCAGCAGCGTAGAGGGGCAGGGAAGCGAGACCCAGTACTTC. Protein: CASSVEGQGSETQYF.

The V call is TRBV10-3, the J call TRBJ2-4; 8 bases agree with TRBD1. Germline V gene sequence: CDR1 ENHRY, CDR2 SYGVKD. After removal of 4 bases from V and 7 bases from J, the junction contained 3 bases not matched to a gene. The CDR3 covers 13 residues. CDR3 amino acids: CAISGGQANIQYF. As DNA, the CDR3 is TGTGCCATCAGTGGGGGACAGGCTAACATTCAGTACTTC.

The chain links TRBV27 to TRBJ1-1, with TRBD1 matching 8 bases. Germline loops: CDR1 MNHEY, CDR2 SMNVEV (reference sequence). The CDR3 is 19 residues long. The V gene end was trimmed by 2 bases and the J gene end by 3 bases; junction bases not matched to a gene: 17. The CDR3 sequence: CASSLPLIGTGGGDTEAFF. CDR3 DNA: TGTGCCAGCAGTTTACCTCTGATTGGGACAGGTGGAGGGGACACTGAAGCTTTCTTT.

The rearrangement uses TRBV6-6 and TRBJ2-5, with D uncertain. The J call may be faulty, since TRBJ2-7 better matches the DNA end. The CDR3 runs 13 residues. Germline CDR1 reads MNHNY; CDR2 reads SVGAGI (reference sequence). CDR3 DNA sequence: TGTGCCAGCAGTTATTTGGATGACTACGAGCAGTACTTC. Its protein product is CASSYLDDYEQYF.

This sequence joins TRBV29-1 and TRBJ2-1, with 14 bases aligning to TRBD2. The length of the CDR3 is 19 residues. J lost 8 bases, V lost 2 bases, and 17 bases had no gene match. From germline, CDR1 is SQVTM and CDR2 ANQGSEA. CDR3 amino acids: CSVETGGQPGLAGVYEQFF. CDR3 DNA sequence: TGCAGCGTTGAAACGGGGGGACAACCGGGACTAGCGGGAGTTTATGAGCAGTTCTTC.

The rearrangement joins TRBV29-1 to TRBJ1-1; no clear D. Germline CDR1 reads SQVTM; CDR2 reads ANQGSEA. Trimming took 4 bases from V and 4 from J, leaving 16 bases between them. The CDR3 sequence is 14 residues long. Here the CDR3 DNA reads TGCAGCGTTGTTTGGCAGAACAAAATCACTGAAGCTTTCTTT. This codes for CSVVWQNKITEAFF.

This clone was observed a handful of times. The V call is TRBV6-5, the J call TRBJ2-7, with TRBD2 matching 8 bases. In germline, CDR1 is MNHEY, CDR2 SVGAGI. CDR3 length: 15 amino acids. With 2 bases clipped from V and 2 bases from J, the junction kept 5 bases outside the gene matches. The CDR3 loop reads CASSYGSGTAYEQYF. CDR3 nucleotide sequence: TGTGCCAGCAGTTACGGTAGCGGGACCGCCTACGAGCAGTACTTC.

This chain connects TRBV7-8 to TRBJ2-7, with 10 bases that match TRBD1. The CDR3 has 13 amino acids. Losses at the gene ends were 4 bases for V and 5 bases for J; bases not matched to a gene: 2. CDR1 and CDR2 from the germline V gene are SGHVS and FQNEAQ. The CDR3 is CASSSGTGDEQYF. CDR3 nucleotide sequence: TGTGCCAGCAGCTCCGGGACAGGGGACGAGCAGTACTTC.

CDR3 residues: CATSTPTGYTEAFF. CDR3 sequence (DNA): TGTGCCACCAGCACCCCGACAGGGTACACTGAAGCTTTCTTT. V gene TRBV15 combines with J gene TRBJ1-1; 7 nucleotides match TRBD1. The germline V gene encodes CDR1 LNHNV and CDR2 YYDKDF (reference sequence). V shed 4 bases and J 3 bases; nucleotides not matched to a gene: 5. There are 14 residues in the CDR3.

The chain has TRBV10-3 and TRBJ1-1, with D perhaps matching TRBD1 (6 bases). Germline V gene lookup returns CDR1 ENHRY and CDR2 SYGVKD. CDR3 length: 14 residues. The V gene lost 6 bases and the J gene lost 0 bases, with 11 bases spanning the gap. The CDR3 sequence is CAIRAQGVNTEAFF. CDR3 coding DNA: TGTGCCATCAGAGCACAGGGTGTGAACACTGAAGCTTTCTTT.

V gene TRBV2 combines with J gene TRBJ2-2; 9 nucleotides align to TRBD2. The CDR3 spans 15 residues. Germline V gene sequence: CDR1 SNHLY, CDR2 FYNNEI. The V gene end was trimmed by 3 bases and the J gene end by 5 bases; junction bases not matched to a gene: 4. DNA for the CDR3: TGTGCCAGCAGTGAGGATAGCGGGAGAACCGGGGAGCTGTTTTTT. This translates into CASSEDSGRTGELFF.

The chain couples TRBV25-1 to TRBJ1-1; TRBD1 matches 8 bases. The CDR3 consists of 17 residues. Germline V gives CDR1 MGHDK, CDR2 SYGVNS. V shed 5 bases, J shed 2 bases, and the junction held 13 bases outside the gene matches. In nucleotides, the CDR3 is TGTGCCAGCAGTCCCCGACAGGGGAGGGGGGCTAACACTGAAGCTTTCTTT. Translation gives CASSPRQGRGANTEAFF. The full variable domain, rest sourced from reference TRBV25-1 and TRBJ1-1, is EADIYQTPRYLVIGTGKKITLECSQTMGHDKMYWYQQDPGMELHLIHYSYGVNSTEKGDLSSESTVSRIRTEHFPLTLESARPSHTSQYLCASSPRQGRGANTEAFFGQGTRLTVV.

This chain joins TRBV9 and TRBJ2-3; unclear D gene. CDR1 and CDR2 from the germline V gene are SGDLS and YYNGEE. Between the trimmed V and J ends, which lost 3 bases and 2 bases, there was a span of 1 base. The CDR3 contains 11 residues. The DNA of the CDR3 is TGTGCCAGCAGCGCCACAGATACGCAGTATTTT. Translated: CASSATDTQYF.

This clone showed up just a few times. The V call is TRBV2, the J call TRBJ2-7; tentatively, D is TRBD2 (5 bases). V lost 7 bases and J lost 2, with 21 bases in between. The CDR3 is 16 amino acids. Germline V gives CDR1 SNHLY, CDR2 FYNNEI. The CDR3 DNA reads TGTGCCAGCACCCGGTGGGGAGCGGACCAAGCCTACGAGCAGTACTTC. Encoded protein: CASTRWGADQAYEQYF.

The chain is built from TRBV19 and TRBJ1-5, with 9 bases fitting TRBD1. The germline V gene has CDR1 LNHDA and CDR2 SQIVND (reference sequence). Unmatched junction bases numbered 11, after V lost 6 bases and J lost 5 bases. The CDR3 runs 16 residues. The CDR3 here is CASSRADRGIDQPQHF. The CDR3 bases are TGTGCCAGTAGCCGAGCCGACAGGGGGATAGATCAGCCCCAGCATTTT.

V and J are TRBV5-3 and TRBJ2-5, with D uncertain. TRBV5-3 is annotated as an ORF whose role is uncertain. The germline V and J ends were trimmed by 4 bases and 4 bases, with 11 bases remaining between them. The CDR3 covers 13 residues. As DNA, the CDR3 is TGTGCCAGAAGCAAGATTCCGCTAGAGACCCAGTACTTC. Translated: CARSKIPLETQYF.

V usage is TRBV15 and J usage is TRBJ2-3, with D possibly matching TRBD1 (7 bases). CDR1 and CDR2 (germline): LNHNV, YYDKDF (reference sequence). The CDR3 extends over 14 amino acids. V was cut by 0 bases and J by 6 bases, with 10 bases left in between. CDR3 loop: CATSRDSGGDTQYF. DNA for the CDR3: TGTGCCACCAGCAGAGATTCAGGGGGGGATACGCAGTATTTT.